These 26 T cell receptor beta chains came from one sample sequenced in a study of OX40 agonist ivuxolimab in advanced cancers. The assay was immunoSEQ multiplex PCR, and TCRdb's table has in-frame clones only and misses some. The sample lists 95,000 to 100,000 clones, just under 85% occurring once. The sample consisted of CD4+ or CD8+ T cells sorted from blood, taken in a trial of the OX40 agonist ivuxolimab. Source of these receptors: an adult with an advanced solid tumor such as melanoma, head and neck, liver or kidney cancer.

A word on this clone: Other nucleotide sequences from this sample produce the same CDR3. The chain uses TRBV30 and TRBJ2-7, with 9 bases identical to TRBD2. The CDR3 is 22 amino acids. V shed 3 bases, J shed 0 bases, and the junction held 27 bases outside the gene matches. Germline CDR1 and CDR2: GTSNPN and SVGIG (reference sequence). Here the CDR3 reads CAWSRTRLLAGGPPADSYEQYF. CDR3 bases: TGTGCCTGGAGCCGCACCCGACTTCTCGCGGGAGGGCCTCCCGCGGACTCCTACGAGCAGTACTTC.

This chain connects TRBV28 to TRBJ2-1; tentatively, D is TRBD1 (6 bases). The V end was cut by 2 bases, the J end by 7 bases, with 9 bases between. Germline lookup yields CDR1 MDHEN and CDR2 SYDVKM. The CDR3 is made up of 13 amino acids. CDR3 protein: CASSLTGRNEQFF. CDR3 nucleotides: TGTGCCAGCAGTTTAACAGGGAGAAATGAGCAGTTCTTC.

This clone has only one observation. The CDR3 coding sequence is TGTGCCTGGAGCAAGGGACTAGCGGGAGAGGGCGAGCAGTACTTC. It encodes CAWSKGLAGEGEQYF. V gene TRBV30 combines with J gene TRBJ2-7; TRBD2 aligns across 14 bases. The length of the CDR3 is 15 residues. The V gene end was trimmed by 3 bases and the J gene end by 6 bases; junction bases not matched to a gene: 7. CDR1 and CDR2 from the germline V gene are GTSNPN and SVGIG (reference sequence). Variable domain in full (rest from reference TRBV30 and TRBJ2-7): SQTIHQWPATLVQPVGSPLSLECTVEGTSNPNLYWYRQAAGRGLQLLFYSVGIGQISSEVPQNLSASRPQDRQFILSSKKLLLSDSGFYLCAWSKGLAGEGEQYFGPGTRLTVT.

CDR3 in amino acids: CASSPSGGGGEAFF. For the CDR3, the DNA is TGTGCCAGCAGCCCAAGCGGGGGTGGTGGTGAAGCTTTCTTT. The chain links TRBV7-3 to TRBJ1-1; TRBD1 might be the D (5 bases). V was clipped by 5 bases and J by 7 bases, with 17 bases between them. Germline V gene data show CDR1 as SGHTA and CDR2 as FQGTGA. The CDR3 covers 14 residues.

The chain recombines TRBV6-5 with TRBJ2-3; D possibly corresponds to TRBD2 (6 bases). The V end lost 5 bases, the J end lost 1 base, and 13 bases lay between the germline ends. From germline, CDR1 is MNHEY and CDR2 SVGAGI. The CDR3 contains 15 residues. CDR3 sequence reads: CASSPARRGTDTQYF. The CDR3 coding sequence is TGTGCCAGCAGTCCCGCGAGGAGGGGCACAGATACGCAGTATTTT.

In its sample, this clone was seen once. The CDR3 region is CASTDGLYTDTQYF. The CDR3 region has the DNA TGTGCCAGCACCGATGGACTATACACAGATACGCAGTATTTT. The rearrangement uses TRBV7-2 and TRBJ2-3, with a possible D match to TRBD2 (6 bases). Germline assignment: CDR1 SGHTA and CDR2 FQGNSA. With 7 bases removed from V and 2 bases from J, the gap between germline ends came to 13 bases. This CDR3 spans 14 amino acids. The variable domain in full, completed from reference TRBV7-2 and TRBJ2-3, reads GAGVSQSPSNKVTEKGKDVELRCDPISGHTALYWYRQSLGQGLEFLIYFQGNSAPDKSGLPSDRFSAERTGGSVSTLTIQRTQQEDSAVYLCASTDGLYTDTQYFGPGTRLTVL.

V and J are TRBV28 and TRBJ1-5, with TRBD1 as a possible D gene (5 bases). The V gene's germline CDR1 is MDHEN and CDR2 SYDVKM. V was cut by 3 bases and J by 1 base, with 19 bases left in between. This CDR3 spans 18 amino acids. The CDR3 region has the DNA TGTGCCAGCAGTTTTATGAGGAGGGGAGGGCAAAGCAATCAGCCCCAGCATTTT. Its protein is CASSFMRRGGQSNQPQHF.

The chain uses TRBV12-1 and TRBJ1-2; TRBD1, the table's D call, lacks a check against the DNA. TRBV12-1 represents a pseudogene. The CDR3 has 17 amino acids. The CDR3 nucleotides are TGTGCCAGCAGCCCCGGGGACAGGAGATCTTGGAGCTATGGCTACACCTTC. Protein: CASSPGDRRSWSYGYTF.

The chain combines TRBV28 with TRBJ1-6, with 9 bases lining up with TRBD1. The CDR3 is 16 residues long. Germline V lookup: CDR1 MDHEN, CDR2 SYDVKM. Unmatched junction bases numbered 7, after V lost 3 bases and J lost 7 bases. The CDR3 DNA sequence: TGTGCCAGCAGTTTCTCCGGACAGGGGCAAAATTCACCCCTCCACTTT. This gives the protein CASSFSGQGQNSPLHF.

The chain carries TRBV25-1 and TRBJ2-5, with 10 positions matching TRBD1. CDR3 length: 15 residues. Per the germline V gene, CDR1 is MGHDK and CDR2 is SYGVNS. The V segment lost 2 bases and the J segment 3 bases; nucleotides outside the gene matches: 3. CDR3 coding DNA: TGTGCCAGCAGTGAACGTGGGACAGGGGAAGAGACCCAGTACTTC. Its protein is CASSERGTGEETQYF.

The chain links TRBV6-6 to TRBJ2-7, with D perhaps assigned TRBD1 or TRBD2 (5 bases each). V lost 4 bases to trimming and J lost 2 bases, with 12 bases between them. Germline V lookup: CDR1 MNHNY, CDR2 SVGAGI (reference sequence). The CDR3 consists of 14 residues. The CDR3 protein is CASSWDATTYEQYF. DNA for the CDR3: TGTGCCAGCAGTTGGGACGCTACCACCTACGAGCAGTACTTC.

The V and J genes are TRBV6-1 and TRBJ1-3; TRBD1 matches at 9 bases. This CDR3 is built from 15 residues. CDR1 MNHNS and CDR2 SASEGT come from the germline V gene. With 5 bases clipped from V and 3 bases from J, the junction kept 5 bases outside the gene matches. CDR3 sequence reads: CASSSNRGLGNTIYF. In nucleotides, the CDR3 is TGTGCCAGCAGTTCGAACAGGGGGCTTGGAAACACCATATATTTT.

This clone occurred once. This chain links TRBV28 with TRBJ2-4; D is possibly TRBD2 (6 bases). Germline CDR1 MDHEN, CDR2 SYDVKM. The CDR3 consists of 16 residues. Trimming removed 3 bases at V and 4 bases at J, with 16 bases between. CDR3 bases: TGTGCCAGCAGTTTGATAGAGGAGGGTCCAAAAAACATTCAGTACTTC. Amino acid sequence: CASSLIEEGPKNIQYF.

The chain uses TRBV19 and TRBJ1-5, with D possibly being TRBD1 (6 bases). Germline loops: CDR1 LNHDA, CDR2 SQIVND (reference sequence). The CDR3 extends over 16 amino acids. The V end was cut by 5 bases, the J end by 3 bases, with 17 bases between. CDR3 DNA sequence: TGTGCCAGTAGTCCTCAGGGGCGGAGGAACAATCAGCCCCAGCATTTT. It translates to CASSPQGRRNNQPQHF.

This sequence joins TRBV7-8 and TRBJ1-1, with D uncertain. The CDR3 has 12 amino acids. V lost 5 bases, J lost 4 bases, and 8 bases lay in between. In germline, CDR1 is SGHVS, CDR2 FQNEAQ. In nucleotides, the CDR3 is TGTGCCAGCAGCCCCCCGGGCACTGAAGCTTTCTTT. As protein: CASSPPGTEAFF.

The gene calls are TRBV2 and TRBJ2-5; 9 bases line up with TRBD2. Germline V CDR1 and CDR2: SNHLY, FYNNEI. There are 15 residues in the CDR3. V trimming: 3 bases; J trimming: 5 bases; junction bases outside the gene matches: 7. This CDR3 reads CASSDKRGAWETQYF. The CDR3 DNA reads as TGTGCCAGCAGTGATAAGCGGGGGGCTTGGGAGACCCAGTACTTC.

The J gene is TRBJ2-1, the V gene TRBV27; 8 bases map to TRBD1. In germline, CDR1 is MNHEY, CDR2 SMNVEV (reference sequence). Unmatched junction bases numbered 6, after V lost 2 bases and J lost 6 bases. The CDR3 totals 15 residues. For the CDR3, the DNA is TGTGCCAGCAGTTTAATGGACAGGGTCGGCAATGAGCAGTTCTTC. This translates into CASSLMDRVGNEQFF.

The J gene is TRBJ1-5, the V gene TRBV6-6; TRBD1 agrees at 8 bases. V shed 4 bases and J 9 bases; nucleotides not matched to a gene: 5. Germline CDR1 is MNHNY and CDR2 is SVGAGI (reference sequence). The CDR3 contains 13 residues. CDR3: CASSSDRDRPQHF. In DNA, the CDR3 is TGTGCCAGCAGTTCGGACAGGGATAGGCCCCAGCATTTT.

V gene TRBV5-8 combines with J gene TRBJ1-4; TRBD1 might be the D (6 bases). Trimming took 1 base from V and 4 from J, leaving 17 bases between them. The V gene's germline CDR1 is SGHTS and CDR2 YDEGEE. CDR3 length: 17 residues. The CDR3 is CASSLSGAGTYNEKLFF. The DNA for the CDR3 is TGTGCCAGCAGCTTGTCAGGGGCTGGAACATATAATGAAAAACTGTTTTTT.

CDR3 DNA: TGTGCAAGTCGCTTAGGGAGCGGGACTGGGTACGAGCAGTACTTC. It codes for CASRLGSGTGYEQYF. The genes are TRBV12-2 and TRBJ2-5; TRBD2, the table's D call, was not compared with the DNA. The J call may be in error: the DNA end matches TRBJ2-7 better. TRBV12-2 is a pseudogene segment. The CDR3 has 15 residues.

The gene calls are TRBV27 and TRBJ1-5; D may be TRBD1 (6 bases). The germline V gene has CDR1 MNHEY and CDR2 SMNVEV (reference sequence). V shed 2 bases and J shed 3 bases, with 8 bases lying between them. There are 14 residues in the CDR3. The CDR3 loop is CASSLQGSNQPQHF. DNA for the CDR3: TGTGCCAGCAGTTTACAGGGGTCCAATCAGCCCCAGCATTTT.

This clone was detected only a few times. The V call is TRBV29-1, the J call TRBJ2-1; 10 bases match TRBD2. This CDR3 contains 15 residues. Looked up from germline, CDR1 is SQVTM and CDR2 is ANQGSEA. With 3 bases clipped from V and 6 bases from J, the junction kept 8 bases outside the gene matches. For the CDR3, the DNA is TGCAGCGTTGAGCGCTGGACTAGCGGACCCAATGAGCAGTTCTTC. It yields the protein CSVERWTSGPNEQFF.

J is TRBJ2-7 and V is TRBV7-2, with D maybe TRBD1 (5 bases). This CDR3 spans 13 amino acids. Germline values: CDR1 SGHTA, CDR2 FQGNSA. Trimming pared 5 bases from V and 3 bases from J, leaving 11 bases between. CDR3 in DNA: TGTGCCAGCAGCAAAAGGACATACTACGAGCAGTACTTC. Translating gives CASSKRTYYEQYF.

The V and J genes are TRBV2 and TRBJ2-4; TRBD2 might be the D (5 bases). V was shortened by 2 bases and J by 6 bases, with 8 bases between the two germline ends. The CDR3 totals 13 residues. The V gene's germline CDR1 is SNHLY and CDR2 FYNNEI. CDR3 DNA sequence: TGTGCCAGCAGTGAACCGGGATTAAACATTCAGTACTTC. Its translation is CASSEPGLNIQYF.

The chain joins TRBV23-1 to TRBJ1-4, with 7 bases matching TRBD1. TRBV23-1 is noted as an ORF with a role that remains uncertain. The J segment lost 0 bases and the V segment lost 0 bases, leaving 10 bases of the junction unmatched. There are 19 residues in the CDR3. CDR3 in amino acids: CASSQSGTEIRATNEKLFF. In DNA, the CDR3 is TGCGCCAGCAGTCAATCCGGGACAGAAATAAGAGCAACTAATGAAAAACTGTTTTTT.

V is TRBV4-3 and J is TRBJ1-2, with D uncertain. V lost 1 base and J lost 2, with 11 bases in between. The germline gives CDR1 LGHNA, CDR2 YSLEER. This CDR3 region has 15 residues. DNA for the CDR3: TGCGCCAGCAGCCAAGGTCGTACTACAAACTATGGCTACACCTTC. Amino acids: CASSQGRTTNYGYTF.